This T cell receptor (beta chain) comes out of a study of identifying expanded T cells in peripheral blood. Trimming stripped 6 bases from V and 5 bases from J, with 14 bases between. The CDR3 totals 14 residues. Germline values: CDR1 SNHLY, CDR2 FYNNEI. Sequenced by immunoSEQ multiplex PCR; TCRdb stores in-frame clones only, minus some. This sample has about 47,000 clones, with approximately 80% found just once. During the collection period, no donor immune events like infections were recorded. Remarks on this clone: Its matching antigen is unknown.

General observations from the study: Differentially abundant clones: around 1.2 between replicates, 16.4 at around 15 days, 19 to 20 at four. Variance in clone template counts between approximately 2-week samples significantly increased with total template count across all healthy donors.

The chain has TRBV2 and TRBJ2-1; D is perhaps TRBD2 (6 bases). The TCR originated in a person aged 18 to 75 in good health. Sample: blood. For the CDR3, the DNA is TGTGCCAGCAGGAAGGATGGGGGGAACAATGAGCAGTTCTTC. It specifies CASRKDGGNNEQFF. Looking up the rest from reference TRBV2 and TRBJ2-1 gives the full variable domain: EPEVTQTPSHQVTQMGQEVILRCVPISNHLYFYWYRQILGQKVEFLVSFYNNEISEKSEIFDDQFSVERPDGSNFTLKIRSTKLEDSAMYFCASRKDGGNNEQFFGPGTRLTVL.